The 9 T cell receptor beta chains listed next were all sequenced from one sample in a study of cytomegalovirus exposure and HLA in healthy donors. Primers: 60 Vbeta forward and 13 Jbeta reverse. The protocol was immunoSEQ multiplex PCR, while the TCRdb copy is restricted to in-frame clones and leaves out a portion. This table holds some 120,000 clones, approximately 17% found once. Sequenced: PBMCs. The receptors originated from a female donor in good health and CMV-seropositive.

This clone was found a few times. V usage is TRBV6-5 and J usage is TRBJ2-7; D is possibly TRBD1 (6 bases). V was pared by 2 bases and J by 2 bases, with 16 bases between. The CDR3 contains 16 residues. Germline assignment: CDR1 MNHEY and CDR2 SVGAGI. For the CDR3, the DNA is TGTGCCAGCAGTTACGATCCGACAGGCTATGCCTACGAGCAGTACTTC. This codes for CASSYDPTGYAYEQYF.

This clone has a handful of counts. The chain joins TRBV6-1 to TRBJ2-7; D gene uncertain. Germline-derived CDR1 and CDR2 are MNHNS and SASEGT. Trimming cost V 3 bases and J 9 bases, with 15 bases left between them. The CDR3 covers 13 residues. The CDR3 sequence is CASSEAPRTVQYF. The CDR3 DNA sequence: TGTGCCAGCAGTGAGGCCCCCCGTACCGTGCAGTACTTC.

The chain carries TRBV9 and TRBJ2-3; D unclear. CDR3 length: 13 residues. Trimming left V 1 base short and J 4 bases short, with 7 bases between. Germline CDR1 SGDLS, CDR2 YYNGEE. The CDR3 spells CASSVTVADTQYF. The CDR3 bases are TGTGCCAGCAGCGTAACTGTGGCAGATACGCAGTATTTT.

The chain joins TRBV2 to TRBJ1-1, with D hard to call. Germline V gene lookup returns CDR1 SNHLY and CDR2 FYNNEI. The ends were cut back, 4 bases at V and 8 bases at J, with 11 bases in the middle. CDR3 length: 12 residues. CDR3 residues: CASSGAGREAFF. The DNA for the CDR3 is TGTGCCAGCAGTGGGGCGGGCAGAGAAGCTTTCTTT.

The CDR3 reads CASSLGWTGGSGNTIYF. The CDR3 nucleotides are TGTGCCAGCAGCTTAGGTTGGACAGGGGGATCTGGAAACACCATATATTTT. The rearrangement uses TRBV7-8 and TRBJ1-3; 10 nucleotides match TRBD1. V gave up 1 base and J gave up 1 base; unmatched junction bases: 4. The germline V gene has CDR1 SGHVS and CDR2 FQNEAQ. CDR3 length: 17 amino acids.

This clone was detected only a few times. The V gene is TRBV18, the J gene TRBJ2-3; D possibly corresponds to TRBD2 (6 bases). Germline CDR1 and CDR2: KGHSH and LQKENI. CDR3 length equals 15 residues. Trimming left V 2 bases short and J 7 bases short, with 16 bases between. The CDR3 spells CASSPNSGRRYTQYF. The CDR3 bases are TGTGCCAGCTCACCAAATTCCGGGAGAAGATATACGCAGTATTTT.

This clone was detected only a few times. V is TRBV7-9 and J is TRBJ2-3; no clear D gene. V lost 3 bases and J 7 bases, leaving 5 bases between the germline ends. The CDR3 totals 11 residues. The germline CDR1 and CDR2 sequences are SEHNR and FQNEAQ (reference sequence). CDR3 nucleotides: TGTGCCAGCAGCTTTATAAATACGCAGTATTTT. It encodes CASSFINTQYF. The full variable domain, rest sourced from reference TRBV7-9 and TRBJ2-3, is DTGVSQNPRHKITKRGQNVTFRCDPISEHNRLYWYRQTLGQGPEFLTYFQNEAQLEKSRLLSDRFSAERPKGSFSTLEIQRTEQGDSAMYLCASSFINTQYFGPGTRLTVL.

This clone came up a few times. The chain uses TRBV11-2 and TRBJ2-1; possible D gene TRBD2, 6 bases. In germline, CDR1 is SGHAT, CDR2 FQNNGV. Trimming took 6 bases from V and 0 from J, leaving 12 bases between them. The CDR3 runs 15 residues. CDR3: CASSKDGSSYNEQFF. CDR3 DNA: TGTGCCAGCAGTAAGGACGGGAGCTCCTACAATGAGCAGTTCTTC.

V usage is TRBV7-3 and J usage is TRBJ2-7; 9 nucleotides align to TRBD2. The junction had 8 bases not matched to a gene; V was cut back by 3 bases and J by 5 bases. In germline, CDR1 is SGHTA, CDR2 FQGTGA. This CDR3 has 15 amino acids. The CDR3: CASSLSAGGPHEQYF. The DNA of the CDR3 is TGTGCCAGCAGCTTGTCGGCGGGAGGGCCCCACGAGCAGTACTTC.